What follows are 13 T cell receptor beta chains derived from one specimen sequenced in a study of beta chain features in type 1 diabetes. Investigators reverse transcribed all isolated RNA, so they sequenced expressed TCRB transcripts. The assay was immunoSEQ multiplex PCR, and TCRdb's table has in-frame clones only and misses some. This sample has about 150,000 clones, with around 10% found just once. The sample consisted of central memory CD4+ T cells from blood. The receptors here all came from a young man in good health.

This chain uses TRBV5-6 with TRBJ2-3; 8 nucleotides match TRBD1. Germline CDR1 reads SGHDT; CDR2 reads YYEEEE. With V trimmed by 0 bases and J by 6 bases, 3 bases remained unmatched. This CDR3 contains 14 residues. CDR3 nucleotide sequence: TGTGCCAGCAGCTTGGCGACAGGGGCTGATACGCAGTATTTT. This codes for CASSLATGADTQYF.

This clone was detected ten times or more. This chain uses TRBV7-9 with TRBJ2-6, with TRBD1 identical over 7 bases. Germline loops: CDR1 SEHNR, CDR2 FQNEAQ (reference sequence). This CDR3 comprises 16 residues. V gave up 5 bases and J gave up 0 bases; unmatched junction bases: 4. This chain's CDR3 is CASSRGQISGANVLTF. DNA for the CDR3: TGTGCCAGCAGCCGGGGACAGATCTCTGGGGCCAACGTCCTGACTTTC.

The CDR3 here is CAWSGGAQDNQPQHF. The CDR3 DNA sequence: TGTGCCTGGAGCGGGGGGGCGCAGGATAATCAGCCCCAGCATTTT. V gene TRBV30 combines with J gene TRBJ1-5; TRBD1 might be the D (6 bases). Germline V gene sequence: CDR1 GTSNPN, CDR2 SVGIG (reference sequence). The CDR3 is 15 amino acids. Trimming removed 3 bases from V and 4 bases from J, with 16 bases in between.

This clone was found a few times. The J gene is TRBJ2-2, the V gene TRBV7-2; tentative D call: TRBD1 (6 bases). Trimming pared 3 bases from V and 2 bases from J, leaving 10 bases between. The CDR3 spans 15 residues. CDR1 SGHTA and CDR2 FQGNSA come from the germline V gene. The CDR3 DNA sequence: TGTGCCAGCAGCTTCCAGGGGCGCAACACCGGGGAGCTGTTTTTT. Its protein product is CASSFQGRNTGELFF.

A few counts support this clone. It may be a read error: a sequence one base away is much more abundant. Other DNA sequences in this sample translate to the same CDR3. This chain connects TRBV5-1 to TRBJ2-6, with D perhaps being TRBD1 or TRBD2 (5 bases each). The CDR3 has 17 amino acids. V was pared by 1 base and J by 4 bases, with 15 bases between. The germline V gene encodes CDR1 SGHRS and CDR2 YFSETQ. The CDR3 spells CASSLNGEGTGANVLTF. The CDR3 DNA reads TGCGCCAGCAGCTTGAACGGAGAGGGGACGGGGGCCAACGTCCTGACTTTC.

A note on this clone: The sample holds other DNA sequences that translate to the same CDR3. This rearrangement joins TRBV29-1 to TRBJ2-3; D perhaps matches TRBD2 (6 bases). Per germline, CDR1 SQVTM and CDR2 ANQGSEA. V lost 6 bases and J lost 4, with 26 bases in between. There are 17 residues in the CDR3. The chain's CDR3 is CSVGGSGTDYSSDTQYF. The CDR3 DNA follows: TGCAGCGTGGGGGGTTCCGGGACGGACTATTCCTCAGATACGCAGTATTTT.

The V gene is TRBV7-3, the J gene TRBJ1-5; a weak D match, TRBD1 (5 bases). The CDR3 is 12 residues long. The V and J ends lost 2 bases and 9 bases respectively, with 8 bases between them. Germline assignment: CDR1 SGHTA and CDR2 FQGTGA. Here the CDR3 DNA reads TGTGCCAGCAGCTTAGATGGGGGGCCCCAGCATTTT. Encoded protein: CASSLDGGPQHF. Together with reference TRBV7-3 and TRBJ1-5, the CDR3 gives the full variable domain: GAGVSQTPSNKVTEKGKYVELRCDPISGHTALYWYRQSLGQGPEFLIYFQGTGAADDSGLPNDRFFAVRPEGSVSTLKIQRTERGDSAVYLCASSLDGGPQHFGDGTRLSIL.

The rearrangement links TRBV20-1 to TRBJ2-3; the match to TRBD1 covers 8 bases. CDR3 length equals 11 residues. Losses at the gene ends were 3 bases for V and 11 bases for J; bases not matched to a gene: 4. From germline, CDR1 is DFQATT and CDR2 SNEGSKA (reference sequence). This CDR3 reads CSASRGLGQYF. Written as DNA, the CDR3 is TGCAGTGCTAGCAGGGGGCTCGGGCAGTATTTT.

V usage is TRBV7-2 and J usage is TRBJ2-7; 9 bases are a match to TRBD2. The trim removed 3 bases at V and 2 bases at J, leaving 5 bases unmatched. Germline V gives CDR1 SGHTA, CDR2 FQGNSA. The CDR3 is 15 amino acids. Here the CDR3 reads CASSFGLAGPYEQYF. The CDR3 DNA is TGTGCCAGCAGCTTTGGGCTAGCGGGGCCCTACGAGCAGTACTTC.

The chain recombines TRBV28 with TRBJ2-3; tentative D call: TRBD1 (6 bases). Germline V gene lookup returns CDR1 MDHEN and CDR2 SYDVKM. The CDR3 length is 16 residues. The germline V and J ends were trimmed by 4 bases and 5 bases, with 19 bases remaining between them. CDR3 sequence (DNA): TGTGCCAGCAGTTCGGGGACAATATCCACGGGAGATACGCAGTATTTT. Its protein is CASSSGTISTGDTQYF.

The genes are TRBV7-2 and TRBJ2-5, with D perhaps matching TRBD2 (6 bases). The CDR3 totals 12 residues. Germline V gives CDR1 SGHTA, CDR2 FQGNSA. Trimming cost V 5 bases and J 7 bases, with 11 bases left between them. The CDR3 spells CASSPVGGTQYF. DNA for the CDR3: TGTGCCAGCAGCCCCGTGGGGGGGACCCAGTACTTC.

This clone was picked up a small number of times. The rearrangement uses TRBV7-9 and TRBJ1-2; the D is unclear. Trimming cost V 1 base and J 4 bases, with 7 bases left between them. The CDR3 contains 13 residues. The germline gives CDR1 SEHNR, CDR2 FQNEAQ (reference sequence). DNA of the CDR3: TGTGCCAGCAGCTTAGAGGGAGGCTATGGCTACACCTTC. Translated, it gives CASSLEGGYGYTF.

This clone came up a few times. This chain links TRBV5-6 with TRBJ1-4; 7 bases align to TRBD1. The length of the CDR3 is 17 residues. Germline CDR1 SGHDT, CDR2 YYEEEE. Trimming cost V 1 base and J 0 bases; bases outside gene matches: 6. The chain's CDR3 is CASSLIGRGATNEKLFF. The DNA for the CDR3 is TGTGCCAGCAGCTTGATCGGCAGGGGGGCAACTAATGAAAAACTGTTTTTT.